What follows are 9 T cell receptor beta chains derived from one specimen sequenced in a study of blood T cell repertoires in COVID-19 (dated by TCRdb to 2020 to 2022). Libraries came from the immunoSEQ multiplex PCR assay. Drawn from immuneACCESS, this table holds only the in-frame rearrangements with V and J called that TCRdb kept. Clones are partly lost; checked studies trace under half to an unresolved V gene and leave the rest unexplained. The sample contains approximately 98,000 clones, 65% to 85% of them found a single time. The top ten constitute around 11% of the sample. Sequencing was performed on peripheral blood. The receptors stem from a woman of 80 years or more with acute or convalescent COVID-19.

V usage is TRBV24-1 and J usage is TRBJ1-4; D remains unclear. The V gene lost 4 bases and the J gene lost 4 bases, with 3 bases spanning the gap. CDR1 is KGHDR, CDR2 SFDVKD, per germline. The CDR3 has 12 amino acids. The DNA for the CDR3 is TGTGCCACCAGTGACCATAATGAAAAACTGTTTTTT. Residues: CATSDHNEKLFF.

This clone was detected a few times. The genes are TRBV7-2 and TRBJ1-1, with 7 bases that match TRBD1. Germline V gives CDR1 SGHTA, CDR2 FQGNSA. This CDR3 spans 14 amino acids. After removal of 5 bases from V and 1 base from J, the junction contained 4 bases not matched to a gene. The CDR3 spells CASSVQGPNTEAFF. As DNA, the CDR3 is TGTGCCAGCAGCGTACAGGGGCCGAACACTGAAGCTTTCTTT.

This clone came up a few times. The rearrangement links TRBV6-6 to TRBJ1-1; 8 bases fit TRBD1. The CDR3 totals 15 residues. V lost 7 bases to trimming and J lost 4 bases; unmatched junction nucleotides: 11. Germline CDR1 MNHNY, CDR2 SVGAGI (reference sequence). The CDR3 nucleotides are TGTGCCAGCACCAGTTCAGGGGGCGGTGGCACTGAAGCTTTCTTT. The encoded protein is CASTSSGGGGTEAFF.

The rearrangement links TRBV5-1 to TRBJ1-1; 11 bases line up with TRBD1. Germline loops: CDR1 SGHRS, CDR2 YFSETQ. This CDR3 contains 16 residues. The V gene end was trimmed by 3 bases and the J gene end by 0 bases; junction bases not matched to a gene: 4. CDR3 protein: CASSSGTGGMNTEAFF. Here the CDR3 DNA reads TGCGCCAGCAGCTCAGGGACAGGGGGAATGAACACTGAAGCTTTCTTT.

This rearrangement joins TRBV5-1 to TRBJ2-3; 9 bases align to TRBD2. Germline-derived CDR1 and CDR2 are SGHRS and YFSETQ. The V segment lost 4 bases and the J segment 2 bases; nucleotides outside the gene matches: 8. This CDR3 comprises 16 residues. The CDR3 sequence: CASSNIAGDPTDTQYF. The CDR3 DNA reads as TGCGCCAGCAGCAATATAGCGGGGGATCCCACAGATACGCAGTATTTT. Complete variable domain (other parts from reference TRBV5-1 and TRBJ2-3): KAGVTQTPRYLIKTRGQQVTLSCSPISGHRSVSWYQQTPGQGLQFLFEYFSETQRNKGNFPGRFSGRQFSNSRSEMNVSTLELGDSALYLCASSNIAGDPTDTQYFGPGTRLTVL.

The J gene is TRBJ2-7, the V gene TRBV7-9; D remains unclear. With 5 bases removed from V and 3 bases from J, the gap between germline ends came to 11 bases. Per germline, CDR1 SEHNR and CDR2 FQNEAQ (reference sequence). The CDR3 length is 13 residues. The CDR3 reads CASSRWAYYEQYF. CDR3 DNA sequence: TGTGCCAGCAGCCGATGGGCGTACTACGAGCAGTACTTC.

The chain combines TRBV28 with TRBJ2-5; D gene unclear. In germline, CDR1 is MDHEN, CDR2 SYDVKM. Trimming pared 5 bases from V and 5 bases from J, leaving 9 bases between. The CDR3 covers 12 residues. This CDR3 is CASSPPFETQYF. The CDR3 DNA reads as TGTGCCAGCAGTCCCCCCTTCGAGACCCAGTACTTC.

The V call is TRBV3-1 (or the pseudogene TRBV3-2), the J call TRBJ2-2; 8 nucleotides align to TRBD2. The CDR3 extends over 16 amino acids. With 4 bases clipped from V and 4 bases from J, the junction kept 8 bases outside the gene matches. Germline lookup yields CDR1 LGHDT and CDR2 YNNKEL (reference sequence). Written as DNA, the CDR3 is TGTGCCAGCAGCCTCCGCCTCGGGGGGGGCACCGGGGAGCTGTTTTTT. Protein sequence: CASSLRLGGGTGELFF.

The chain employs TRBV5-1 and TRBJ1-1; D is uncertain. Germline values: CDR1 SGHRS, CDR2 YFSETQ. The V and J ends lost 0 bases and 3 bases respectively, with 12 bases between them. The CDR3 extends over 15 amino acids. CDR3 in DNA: TGCGCCAGCAGCTTGGCCCTGGGTCGGGACACTGAAGCTTTCTTT. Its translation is CASSLALGRDTEAFF.